The sequence of this TCR beta chain was determined in a study of shared clonotypes between healthy human individuals. About the study: A couple of women and a few men aged 18 to 49 made up the donors.

Germline V gene data show CDR1 as SGHRS and CDR2 as YFSETQ. V was clipped by 0 bases and J by 5 bases, with 9 bases between them. There are 14 residues in the CDR3. Recent acute infections and vaccinations were absent in the healthy HIV-negative adult donors. The investigators split CD4+ cells into a CD45RA+ naive subset and a CD45RA-negative memory subset. Per the study methods: There were no quality scores in the junction-only immunoSEQ sequences, so filtering differed. TCRdb's table, derived via immunoSEQ multiplex PCR, lists solely in-frame clones and lacks some. V, J and clone size are taken as reported in that table, and D and trimming were inferred from the DNA itself. The table lists 900,000 to 1,200,000 clones, roughly 74% of them singletons.

The rearrangement links TRBV5-1 to TRBJ1-5; D possibly corresponds to TRBD1 (6 bases). The clonotype originates from a man aged 18 to 35 in good health. Some clones in this sample may be carry-over from other donors' samples. The sequencing input was memory CD4+ T cells from PBMCs. Subset here: CD45RA-negative fraction. The CDR3 DNA reads as TGCGCCAGCAGCTTGGGGAGGGGGGATCAGCCCCAGCATTTT. It codes for CASSLGRGDQPQHF.